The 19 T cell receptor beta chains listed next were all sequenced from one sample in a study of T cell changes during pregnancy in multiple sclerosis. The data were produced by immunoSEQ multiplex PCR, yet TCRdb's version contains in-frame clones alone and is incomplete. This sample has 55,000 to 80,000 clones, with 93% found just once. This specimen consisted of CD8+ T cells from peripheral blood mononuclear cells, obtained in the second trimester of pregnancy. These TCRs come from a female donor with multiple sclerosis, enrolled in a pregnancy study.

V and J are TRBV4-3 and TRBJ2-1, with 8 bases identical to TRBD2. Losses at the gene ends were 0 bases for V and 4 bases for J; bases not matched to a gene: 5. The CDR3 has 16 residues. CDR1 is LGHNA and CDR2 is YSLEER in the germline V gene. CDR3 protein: CASSQEVSGIYNEQFF. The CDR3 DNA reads TGCGCCAGCAGCCAAGAGGTTAGCGGGATATACAATGAGCAGTTCTTC.

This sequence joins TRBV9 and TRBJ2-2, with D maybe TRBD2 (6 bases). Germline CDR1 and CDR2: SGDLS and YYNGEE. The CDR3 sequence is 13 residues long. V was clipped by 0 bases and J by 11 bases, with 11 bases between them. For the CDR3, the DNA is TGTGCCAGCAGCGTAGGTTGGCGGGGTGAGCTGTTTTTT. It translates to CASSVGWRGELFF.

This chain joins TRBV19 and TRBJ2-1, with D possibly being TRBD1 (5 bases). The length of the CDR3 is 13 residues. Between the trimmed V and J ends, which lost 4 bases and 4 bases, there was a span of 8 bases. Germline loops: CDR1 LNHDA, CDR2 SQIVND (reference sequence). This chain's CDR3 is CASSTRQYNEQFF. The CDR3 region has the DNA TGTGCCAGTAGTACCCGACAGTACAATGAGCAGTTCTTC. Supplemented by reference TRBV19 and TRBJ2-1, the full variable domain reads DGGITQSPKYLFRKEGQNVTLSCEQNLNHDAMYWYRQDPGQGLRLIYYSQIVNDFQKGDIAEGYSVSREKKESFPLTVTSAQKNPTAFYLCASSTRQYNEQFFGPGTRLTVL.

The CDR3 nucleotides are TGTGCCAGCAGCTTAGGGGCGAGCAATCAGCCCCAGCATTTT. The encoded protein is CASSLGASNQPQHF. The rearrangement joins TRBV11-2 to TRBJ1-5; the D is unclear. This CDR3 comprises 14 residues. Germline loops: CDR1 SGHAT, CDR2 FQNNGV. V was trimmed by 1 base and J by 1 base, leaving 5 bases between them.

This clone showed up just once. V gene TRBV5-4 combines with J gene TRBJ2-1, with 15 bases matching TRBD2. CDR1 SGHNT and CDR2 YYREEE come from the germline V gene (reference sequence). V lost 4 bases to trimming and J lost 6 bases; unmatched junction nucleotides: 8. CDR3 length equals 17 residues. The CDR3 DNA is TGTGCCAGCAGCATGGGACTAGCGGGAGGTCCGTCCAATGAGCAGTTCTTC. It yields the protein CASSMGLAGGPSNEQFF.

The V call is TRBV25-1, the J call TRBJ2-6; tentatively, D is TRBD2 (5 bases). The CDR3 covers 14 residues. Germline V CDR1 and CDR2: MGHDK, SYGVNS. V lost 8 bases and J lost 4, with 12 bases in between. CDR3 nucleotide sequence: TGTGCCAGCTGGACGGGATCAGGGGCCAACGTCCTGACTTTC. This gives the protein CASWTGSGANVLTF. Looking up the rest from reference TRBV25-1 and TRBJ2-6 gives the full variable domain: EADIYQTPRYLVIGTGKKITLECSQTMGHDKMYWYQQDPGMELHLIHYSYGVNSTEKGDLSSESTVSRIRTEHFPLTLESARPSHTSQYLCASWTGSGANVLTFGAGSRLTVL.

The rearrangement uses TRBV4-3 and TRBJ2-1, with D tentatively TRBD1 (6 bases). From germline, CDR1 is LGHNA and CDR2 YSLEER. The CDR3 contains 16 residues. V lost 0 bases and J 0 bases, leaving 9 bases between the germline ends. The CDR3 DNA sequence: TGCGCCAGCAGCCAAGATAGGGGGAGCTCCTACAATGAGCAGTTCTTC. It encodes CASSQDRGSSYNEQFF.

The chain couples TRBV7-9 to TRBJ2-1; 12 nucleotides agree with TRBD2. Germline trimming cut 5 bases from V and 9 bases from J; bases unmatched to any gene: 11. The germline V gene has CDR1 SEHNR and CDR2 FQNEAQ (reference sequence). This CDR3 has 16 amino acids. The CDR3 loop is CASSPQGLAGMPEQFF. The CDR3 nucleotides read TGTGCCAGCAGCCCCCAGGGACTAGCGGGTATGCCTGAGCAGTTCTTC.

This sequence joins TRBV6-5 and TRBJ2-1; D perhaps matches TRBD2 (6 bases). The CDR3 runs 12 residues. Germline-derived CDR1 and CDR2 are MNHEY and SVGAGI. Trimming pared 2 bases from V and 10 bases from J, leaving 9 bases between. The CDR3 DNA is TGTGCCAGCAGTTACCGGGGGTCCGAGCAGTTCTTC. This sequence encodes CASSYRGSEQFF.

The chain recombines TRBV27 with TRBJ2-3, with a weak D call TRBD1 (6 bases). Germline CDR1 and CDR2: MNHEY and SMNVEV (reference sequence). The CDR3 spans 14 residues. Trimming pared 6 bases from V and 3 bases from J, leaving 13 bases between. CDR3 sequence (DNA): TGTGCCAGCAGCCACATAACAGGGACAGATACGCAGTATTTT. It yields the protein CASSHITGTDTQYF.

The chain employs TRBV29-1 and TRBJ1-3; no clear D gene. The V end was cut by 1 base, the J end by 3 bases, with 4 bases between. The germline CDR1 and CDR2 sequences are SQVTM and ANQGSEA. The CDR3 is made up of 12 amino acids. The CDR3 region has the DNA TGCAGCGTTGAAGTCCTTGGAAACACCATATATTTT. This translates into CSVEVLGNTIYF.

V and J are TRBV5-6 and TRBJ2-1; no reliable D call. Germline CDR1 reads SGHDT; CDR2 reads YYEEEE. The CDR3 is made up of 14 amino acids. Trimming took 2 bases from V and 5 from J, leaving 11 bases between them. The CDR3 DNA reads TGTGCCAGCAGCTTAGCGCTAATCCACAATGAGCAGTTCTTC. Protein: CASSLALIHNEQFF. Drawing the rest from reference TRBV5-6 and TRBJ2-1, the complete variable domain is DAGVTQSPTHLIKTRGQQVTLRCSPKSGHDTVSWYQQALGQGPQFIFQYYEEEERQRGNFPDRFSGHQFPNYSSELNVNALLLGDSALYLCASSLALIHNEQFFGPGTRLTVL.

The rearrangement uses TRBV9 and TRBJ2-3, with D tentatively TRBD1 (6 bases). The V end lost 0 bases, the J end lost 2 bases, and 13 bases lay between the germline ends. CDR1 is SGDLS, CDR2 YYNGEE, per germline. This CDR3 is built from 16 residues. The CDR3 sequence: CASSVDLGGVTDTQYF. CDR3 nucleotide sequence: TGTGCCAGCAGCGTAGATTTAGGGGGAGTCACAGATACGCAGTATTTT.

CDR3 sequence: CASSLNRDRAYEQYF. The CDR3 DNA reads as TGTGCCAGCAGTTTAAACCGGGACAGGGCCTACGAGCAGTACTTC. The V and J genes are TRBV27 and TRBJ2-7; 9 bases fit TRBD1. The CDR3 is 15 residues long. V dropped 2 bases and J dropped 2; count of bases not matched to a gene: 4. From germline, CDR1 is MNHEY and CDR2 SMNVEV (reference sequence).

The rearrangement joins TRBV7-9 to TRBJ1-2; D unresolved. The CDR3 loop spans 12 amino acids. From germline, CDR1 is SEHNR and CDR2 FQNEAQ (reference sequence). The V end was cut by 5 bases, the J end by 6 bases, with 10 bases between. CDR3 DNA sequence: TGTGCCAGCAGCGCAGGTTCCGATGGCTACACCTTC. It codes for CASSAGSDGYTF.

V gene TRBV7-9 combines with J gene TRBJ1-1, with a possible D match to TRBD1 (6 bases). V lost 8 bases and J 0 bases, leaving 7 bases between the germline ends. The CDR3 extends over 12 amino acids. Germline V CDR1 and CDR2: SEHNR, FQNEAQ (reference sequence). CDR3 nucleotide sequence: TGTGCCAGCCAGGGGTTGAACACTGAAGCTTTCTTT. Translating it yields CASQGLNTEAFF.

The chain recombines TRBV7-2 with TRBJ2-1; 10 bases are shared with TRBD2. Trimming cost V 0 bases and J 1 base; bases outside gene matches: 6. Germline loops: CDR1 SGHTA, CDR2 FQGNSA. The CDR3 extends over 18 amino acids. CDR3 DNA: TGTGCCAGCAGCTTAGCCCCTGTACTAGCGGGGTCCTACAATGAGCAGTTCTTC. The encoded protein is CASSLAPVLAGSYNEQFF. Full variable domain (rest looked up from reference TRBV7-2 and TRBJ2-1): GAGVSQSPSNKVTEKGKDVELRCDPISGHTALYWYRQSLGQGLEFLIYFQGNSAPDKSGLPSDRFSAERTGGSVSTLTIQRTQQEDSAVYLCASSLAPVLAGSYNEQFFGPGTRLTVL.

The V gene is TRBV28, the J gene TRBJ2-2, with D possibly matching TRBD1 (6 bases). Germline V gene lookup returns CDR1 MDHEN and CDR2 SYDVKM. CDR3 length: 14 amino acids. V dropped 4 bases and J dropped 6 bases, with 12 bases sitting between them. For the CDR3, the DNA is TGTGCCAGCAGTTCCGGACAGTCTCCCGGGGAGCTGTTTTTT. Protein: CASSSGQSPGELFF.

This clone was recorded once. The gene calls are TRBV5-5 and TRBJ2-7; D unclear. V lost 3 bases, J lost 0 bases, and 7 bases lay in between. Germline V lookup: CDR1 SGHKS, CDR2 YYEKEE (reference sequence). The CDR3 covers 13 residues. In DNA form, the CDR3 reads TGTGCCAGCAGCTCGTTGAGCTCCTACGAGCAGTACTTC. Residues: CASSSLSSYEQYF.